Presented here are 8 T cell receptor beta chains from one specimen sequenced in a study of shared clonotypes between healthy human individuals. Clones were sequenced by immunoSEQ multiplex PCR, and TCRdb holds only the in-frame ones, with some missing. The data hold more than 2 million clones, with approximately 95% observed a single time. The sequenced sample was naive CD4+ T cells sorted from blood. Specified subset: CD45RA+ positively selected. These receptors all come from a man younger than 35 in good health.

This rearrangement joins TRBV14 to TRBJ2-3; 12 bases are shared with TRBD2. The germline CDR1 and CDR2 sequences are SGHDN and FVKESK. Losses at the gene ends were 4 bases for V and 0 bases for J; bases not matched to a gene: 2. CDR3 length: 16 amino acids. The CDR3, as DNA: TGTGCCAGCAGCCGGACTAGCGGGGCTAGCACAGATACGCAGTATTTT. It codes for CASSRTSGASTDTQYF.

The chain combines TRBV6-6 with TRBJ2-4; TRBD1 is a possible D gene (6 bases). The germline gives CDR1 MNHNY, CDR2 SVGAGI (reference sequence). The CDR3 runs to 14 residues. Trimming pared 4 bases from V and 2 bases from J, leaving 9 bases between. The CDR3, as DNA: TGTGCCAGCAGTTCTACAGGGACCAAAAACATTCAGTACTTC. It is translated as CASSSTGTKNIQYF.

The CDR3 DNA reads TGTGCCAGCAGAACCCCTCGGGAGGGGGTAGGGGAAAAACTGTTTTTT. Residues: CASRTPREGVGEKLFF. The gene calls are TRBV28 and TRBJ1-4; D may be TRBD1 (6 bases). V lost 6 bases and J 8 bases, leaving 22 bases between the germline ends. There are 16 residues in the CDR3. Germline V gives CDR1 MDHEN, CDR2 SYDVKM.

The rearrangement joins TRBV9 to TRBJ1-5, with TRBD1 matching over 7 bases. The V gene end was trimmed by 3 bases and the J gene end by 0 bases; junction bases not matched to a gene: 3. Looked up from germline, CDR1 is SGDLS and CDR2 is YYNGEE. The CDR3 is 15 residues long. The CDR3 region is CASSGQGFSNQPQHF. DNA for the CDR3: TGTGCCAGCAGCGGACAGGGTTTTAGCAATCAGCCCCAGCATTTT.

CDR3 amino acids: CARSRRTGKSYGYTF. In DNA, the CDR3 is TGTGCCAGAAGCAGGAGAACAGGAAAATCCTATGGCTACACCTTC. V gene TRBV5-3 combines with J gene TRBJ1-2; possible D gene TRBD1, 5 bases. TRBV5-3 is assigned to the ORF class and has an uncertain function. The CDR3 length is 15 residues. The V gene lost 4 bases and the J gene lost 4 bases, with 17 bases spanning the gap.

The chain is built from TRBV7-9 and TRBJ2-5, with D perhaps TRBD1 or TRBD2 (6 bases each). Germline V gives CDR1 SEHNR, CDR2 FQNEAQ (reference sequence). The CDR3 extends over 15 amino acids. V was trimmed by 3 bases and J by 5 bases, leaving 16 bases between them. The CDR3 here is CASSLGGGVHETQYF. For the CDR3, the DNA is TGTGCCAGCAGCTTGGGGGGCGGGGTCCACGAGACCCAGTACTTC.

This chain joins TRBV23-1 and TRBJ1-2, with 10 bases aligning to TRBD1. TRBV23-1 is treated as an ORF (open reading frame) with a function not yet certain. V lost 6 bases and J lost 4; bases outside the gene matches: 5. This CDR3 is built from 14 residues. CDR3 region: CASRETGGSYGYTF. CDR3 DNA sequence: TGCGCCAGCAGAGAGACAGGGGGCAGCTATGGCTACACCTTC.

This clone was recorded only once. Distinct nucleotide sequences in the sample also encode this CDR3. The rearrangement joins TRBV5-1 to TRBJ1-1; D gene unclear. Germline-derived CDR1 and CDR2 are SGHRS and YFSETQ. Trimming took 1 base from V and 1 from J, leaving 5 bases between them. The CDR3 loop spans 13 amino acids. The CDR3 region is CASSLSQNTEAFF. CDR3 DNA sequence: TGCGCCAGCAGCTTGTCCCAGAACACTGAAGCTTTCTTT.